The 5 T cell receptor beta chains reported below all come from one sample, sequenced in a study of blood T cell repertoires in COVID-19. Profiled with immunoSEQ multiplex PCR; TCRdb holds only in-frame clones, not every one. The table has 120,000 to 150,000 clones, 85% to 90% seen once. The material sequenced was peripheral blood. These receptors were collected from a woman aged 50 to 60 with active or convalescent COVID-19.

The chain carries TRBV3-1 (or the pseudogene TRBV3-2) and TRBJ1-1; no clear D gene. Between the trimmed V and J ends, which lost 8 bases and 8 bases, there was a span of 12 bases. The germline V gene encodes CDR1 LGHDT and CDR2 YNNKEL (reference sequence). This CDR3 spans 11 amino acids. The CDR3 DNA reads TGTGCCAGCGCCTCCACATTGGAAGCTTTCTTT. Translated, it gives CASASTLEAFF.

The CDR3 DNA follows: TGTGCCAGCAGCTTAGTGGGACAGGGAATCGAGCAGTACTTC. Residues: CASSLVGQGIEQYF. The rearrangement joins TRBV11-2 to TRBJ2-7, with TRBD1 identical over 9 bases. With V trimmed by 1 base and J by 6 bases, 4 bases remained unmatched. Germline loops: CDR1 SGHAT, CDR2 FQNNGV. This CDR3 is 14 amino acids long.

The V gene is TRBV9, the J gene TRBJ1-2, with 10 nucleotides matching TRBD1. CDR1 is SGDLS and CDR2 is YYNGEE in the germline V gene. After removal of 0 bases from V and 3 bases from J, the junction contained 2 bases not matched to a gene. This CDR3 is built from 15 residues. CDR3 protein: CASSVGGTGDYGYTF. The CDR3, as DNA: TGTGCCAGCAGCGTAGGGGGGACAGGGGACTATGGCTACACCTTC.

CDR3 protein: CASSKGVQVEQFF. The CDR3 coding sequence is TGTGCCAGCAGCAAGGGGGTTCAGGTCGAGCAGTTCTTC. The chain carries TRBV5-6 and TRBJ2-1, with D possibly being TRBD1 (6 bases). The CDR3 has 13 residues. From germline, CDR1 is SGHDT and CDR2 YYEEEE. The V and J ends lost 4 bases and 10 bases respectively, with 15 bases between them.

CDR3 amino acids: CASTRQGAYEQYF. The CDR3 DNA reads as TGTGCCAGCACCCGACAGGGAGCGTACGAGCAGTACTTC. V gene TRBV28 combines with J gene TRBJ2-7; TRBD1 matches at 7 bases. CDR3 length equals 13 residues. Germline loops: CDR1 MDHEN, CDR2 SYDVKM. Unmatched junction bases numbered 7, after V lost 7 bases and J lost 4 bases.